This TCR beta chain was sequenced in a study of T cells in Graves' hyperthyroidism and ophthalmopathy. Study-wide results and limits: Using 13 V-J features, a model discriminated ophthalmopathy from stable hyperthyroidism.

Regions amplified from RNA transcripts were the TCR beta CDR3 regions. Initially, a first-round RT-PCR of the TCR CDR3 employed the HTBI primer set. In TCRdb, the multiplex PCR reads were re-called with MiXCR into one record per CDR3 protein. The data show 700,000 to 950,000 distinct CDR3 sequences, about 35% seen once. Exclusion of a patient resulted from uncontrolled infection, other autoimmune disease, pregnancy or lactation. Germline assignment: CDR1 SQVTM and CDR2 ANQGSEA. The CDR3 spans 13 residues. V dropped 6 bases and J dropped 4 bases, with 15 bases sitting between them. The sample holds many counts of this clonotype. The antigen is unknown.

The specimen was blood. This clonotype originated in a woman in her forties with Graves' hyperthyroidism. This chain connects TRBV29-1 to TRBJ1-2; unclear D gene. CDR3 loop: CSVDGPLAYGYTF. The CDR3 DNA follows: TGCAGCGTGGACGGCCCCCTGGCCTATGGCTACACCTTC. The full variable domain, rest sourced from reference TRBV29-1 and TRBJ1-2, is SAVISQKPSRDICQRGTSLTIQCQVDSQVTMMFWYRQQPGQSLTLIATANQGSEATYESGFVIDKFPISRPNLTFSTLTVSNMSPEDSSIYLCSVDGPLAYGYTFGSGTRLTVV.